One and the same sample provided the 17 T cell receptor beta chains below, sequenced in a study of CD8+ T cells in alopecia areata. Reverse transcription of extracted RNA yielded cDNA, which provided the sequencing template. Clones were sequenced by immunoSEQ multiplex PCR, and TCRdb holds only the in-frame ones, with some missing. The top ten hold roughly a sixth of the sample, which has 90,000 to 100,000 clones, 50% to 75% seen once. Treatment described: oral pan-JAK inhibitor, 5-10 mg twice daily. The sample in question was CD8+ T cells sorted from blood, obtained at week 4, from a patient treated with tofacitinib. The source is a human donor with alopecia areata.

This clone showed up just a few times. The V gene is TRBV14, the J gene TRBJ2-7; TRBD1 agrees at 11 bases. CDR1 and CDR2 (germline): SGHDN, FVKESK. The junction had 5 bases not matched to a gene; V was cut back by 4 bases and J by 3 bases. There are 15 residues in the CDR3. DNA for the CDR3: TGTGCCAGCAGCCTCTCCGGGACAGGGGGCTACGAGCAGTACTTC. Residues: CASSLSGTGGYEQYF.

The chain carries TRBV30 and TRBJ2-1; TRBD2 matches 16 bases. Trimming removed 5 bases from V and 8 bases from J; junction bases left unmatched: 3. Germline assignment: CDR1 GTSNPN and CDR2 SVGIG (reference sequence). This CDR3 contains 14 residues. CDR3 sequence reads: CAWAGLAGGDEQFF. The CDR3 bases are TGTGCCTGGGCGGGACTAGCGGGAGGGGATGAGCAGTTCTTC.

The genes are TRBV28 and TRBJ2-7; 11 nucleotides agree with TRBD1. Unmatched junction bases numbered 8, after V lost 5 bases and J lost 2 bases. CDR1 is MDHEN and CDR2 is SYDVKM in the germline V gene. The CDR3 runs to 16 residues. CDR3 in DNA: TGTGCCAGCAGTCCAATCCCGGGACAGGGGGCCTACGAGCAGTACTTC. This translates into CASSPIPGQGAYEQYF.

Only a few counts were recorded for this clone. The chain has TRBV5-1 and TRBJ2-1; D is unresolved. V shed 4 bases and J shed 6 bases, with 5 bases lying between them. CDR1 is SGHRS, CDR2 YFSETQ, per germline. CDR3 length equals 11 residues. The CDR3 DNA follows: TGCGCCAGCAGCACCAGCAATGAGCAGTTCTTC. This translates into CASSTSNEQFF. Together with reference TRBV5-1 and TRBJ2-1, the CDR3 gives the full variable domain: KAGVTQTPRYLIKTRGQQVTLSCSPISGHRSVSWYQQTPGQGLQFLFEYFSETQRNKGNFPGRFSGRQFSNSRSEMNVSTLELGDSALYLCASSTSNEQFFGPGTRLTVL.

A few counts support this clone. The V call is TRBV10-3, the J call TRBJ2-1; 8 bases are shared with TRBD1. This CDR3 has 15 residues. Germline V gene data show CDR1 as ENHRY and CDR2 as SYGVKD. With V trimmed by 2 bases and J by 5 bases, 5 bases remained unmatched. CDR3 sequence reads: CAISERGQGHNEQFF. In DNA, the CDR3 is TGTGCCATCAGTGAGCGTGGACAGGGACACAATGAGCAGTTCTTC.

CDR3 nucleotide sequence: TGTGCCAGCAGCTTGTTACTAGCGGGAAATGAGCAGTTCTTC. The encoded protein is CASSLLLAGNEQFF. The chain recombines TRBV5-6 with TRBJ2-1, with 10 bases lining up with TRBD2. Germline V gene sequence: CDR1 SGHDT, CDR2 YYEEEE. The CDR3 has 14 amino acids. J lost 7 bases, V lost 1 base, and 2 bases had no gene match.

V and J are TRBV29-1 and TRBJ2-7; 7 bases agree with TRBD1. The CDR3 length is 12 residues. Germline V gene lookup returns CDR1 SQVTM and CDR2 ANQGSEA. With 5 bases clipped from V and 4 bases from J, the junction kept 5 bases outside the gene matches. CDR3 coding DNA: TGCAGCGTTCAACAACAGGGGTACGAGCAGTACTTC. Encoded protein: CSVQQQGYEQYF.

The chain recombines TRBV29-1 with TRBJ2-6; D may be TRBD1 (5 bases). The germline V and J ends were trimmed by 6 bases and 2 bases, with 11 bases remaining between them. Germline values: CDR1 SQVTM, CDR2 ANQGSEA. This CDR3 spans 14 amino acids. CDR3 amino acids: CSVQGIAGANVLTF. For the CDR3, the DNA is TGCAGCGTGCAGGGTATCGCTGGGGCCAACGTCCTGACTTTC.

The J gene is TRBJ2-7, the V gene TRBV4-1; no definite D call. The CDR3 has 12 residues. Germline CDR1 is MGHRA and CDR2 is YSYEKL. Trimming left V 0 bases short and J 8 bases short, with 8 bases between. This chain's CDR3 is CASSQDQVQQYF. DNA of the CDR3: TGCGCCAGCAGCCAAGATCAAGTGCAGCAGTACTTC.

This clone was seen a few times. The chain is built from TRBV10-3 and TRBJ2-7; 9 nucleotides align to TRBD2. The CDR3 loop spans 13 amino acids. V lost 10 bases to trimming and J lost 2 bases; unmatched junction nucleotides: 6. Germline V CDR1 and CDR2: ENHRY, SYGVKD. This chain's CDR3 is CATRSGGTYEQYF. For the CDR3, the DNA is TGTGCCACCCGCAGCGGGGGGACCTACGAGCAGTACTTC.

The DNA for the CDR3 is TGTGCCAGCACCTCGGGGGGGTCTGGCTACACCTTC. This sequence encodes CASTSGGSGYTF. The gene calls are TRBV27 and TRBJ1-2; weak D call: TRBD1 (5 bases). Germline V gene sequence: CDR1 MNHEY, CDR2 SMNVEV (reference sequence). This CDR3 contains 12 residues. The ends were cut back, 7 bases at V and 7 bases at J, with 13 bases in the middle.

The CDR3 reads CATPGRGDSNYGYTF. The CDR3 DNA is TGTGCCACCCCGGGCAGGGGGGATTCTAACTATGGCTACACCTTC. The gene calls are TRBV2 and TRBJ1-2; 7 bases match TRBD1. V lost 10 bases and J lost 0; bases outside the gene matches: 11. The CDR3 runs to 15 residues. Germline V gene data show CDR1 as SNHLY and CDR2 as FYNNEI.

The chain recombines TRBV9 with TRBJ2-1; 8 bases match TRBD1. After removal of 0 bases from V and 3 bases from J, the junction contained 5 bases not matched to a gene. Germline V gives CDR1 SGDLS, CDR2 YYNGEE. The CDR3 consists of 16 residues. Here the CDR3 DNA reads TGTGCCAGCAGCGTAGGACAGGGGTCGCTCTACAATGAGCAGTTCTTC. Translation: CASSVGQGSLYNEQFF.

The chain uses TRBV6-5 and TRBJ1-1; no definite D call. Trimming took off 0 bases at V and 1 base at J, with 6 bases between the two ends. The CDR3 totals 14 residues. Germline CDR1 MNHEY, CDR2 SVGAGI. CDR3 sequence (DNA): TGTGCCAGCAGTTACTCACACCAGAACACTGAAGCTTTCTTT. Translation gives CASSYSHQNTEAFF.

This sequence joins TRBV6-5 and TRBJ2-5; a possible D gene is TRBD1 (5 bases). The V and J ends lost 6 bases and 2 bases respectively, with 10 bases between them. This CDR3 region has 13 residues. In germline, CDR1 is MNHEY, CDR2 SVGAGI. CDR3 sequence reads: CASSIQVQETQYF. CDR3 bases: TGTGCCAGCAGCATACAGGTTCAAGAGACCCAGTACTTC.

The chain recombines TRBV15 with TRBJ2-7; D is perhaps TRBD1 (6 bases). The CDR3 runs 15 residues. V lost 6 bases and J lost 5, with 20 bases in between. Per germline, CDR1 LNHNV and CDR2 YYDKDF (reference sequence). The CDR3 region is CATSPLKGVLHEQYF. CDR3 sequence (DNA): TGTGCCACCAGTCCTCTAAAGGGGGTCCTCCACGAGCAGTACTTC. Using reference TRBV15 and TRBJ2-7 for the parts outside the CDR3, the full variable domain is DAMVIQNPRYQVTQFGKPVTLSCSQTLNHNVMYWYQQKSSQAPKLLFHYYDKDFNNEADTPDNFQSRRPNTSFCFLDIRSPGLGDTAMYLCATSPLKGVLHEQYFGPGTRLTVT.

The CDR3 spells CASSEGTSGATDTQYF. The CDR3 coding sequence is TGTGCCAGCAGTGAAGGGACTAGCGGGGCTACAGATACGCAGTATTTT. The chain uses TRBV6-1 and TRBJ2-3; 12 bases match TRBD2. The CDR3 is made up of 16 amino acids. Looked up from germline, CDR1 is MNHNS and CDR2 is SASEGT. Trimming at V came to 1 base and at J to 3 bases, leaving 2 bases not matched to a gene.